This TCR beta chain was recorded in a study of blood T cell repertoires in COVID-19. Study-level background: In each case, the material was cDNA or gDNA derived from T cells, B-cell-depleted T cells, or PBMCs.

Trimming removed 1 base from V and 2 bases from J; junction bases left unmatched: 5. The CDR3 consists of 16 residues. Looked up from germline, CDR1 is SGHTA and CDR2 is FQGNSA. Profiled with immunoSEQ multiplex PCR; TCRdb holds only in-frame clones, not every one. The profile shows around 76,000 clones, roughly 76% of them singletons. The sequence derives from a woman aged 80 or over with active or convalescent COVID-19. This sequence joins TRBV7-2 and TRBJ2-3; TRBD1 matches 8 bases. The sample taken for sequencing was peripheral blood. The CDR3, as DNA: TGTGCCAGCAGCTTAGTGGGGACAGGAGTCACAGATACGCAGTATTTT. Translating gives CASSLVGTGVTDTQYF.